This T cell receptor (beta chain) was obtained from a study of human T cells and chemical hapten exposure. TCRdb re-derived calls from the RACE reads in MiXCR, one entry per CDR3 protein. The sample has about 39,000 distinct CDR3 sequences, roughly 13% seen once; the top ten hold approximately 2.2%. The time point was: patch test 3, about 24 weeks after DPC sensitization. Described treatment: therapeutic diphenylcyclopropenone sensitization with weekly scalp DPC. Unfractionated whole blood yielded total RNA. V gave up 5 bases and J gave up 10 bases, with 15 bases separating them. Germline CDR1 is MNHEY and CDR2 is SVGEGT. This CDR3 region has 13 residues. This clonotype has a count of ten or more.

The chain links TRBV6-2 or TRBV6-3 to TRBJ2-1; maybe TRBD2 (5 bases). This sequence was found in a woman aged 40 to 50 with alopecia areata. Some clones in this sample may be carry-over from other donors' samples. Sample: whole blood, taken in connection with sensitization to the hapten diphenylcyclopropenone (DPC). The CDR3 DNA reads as TGTGCCAGCAGTCCGACACTAGTACGCGAGCAGTTCTTC. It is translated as CASSPTLVREQFF.